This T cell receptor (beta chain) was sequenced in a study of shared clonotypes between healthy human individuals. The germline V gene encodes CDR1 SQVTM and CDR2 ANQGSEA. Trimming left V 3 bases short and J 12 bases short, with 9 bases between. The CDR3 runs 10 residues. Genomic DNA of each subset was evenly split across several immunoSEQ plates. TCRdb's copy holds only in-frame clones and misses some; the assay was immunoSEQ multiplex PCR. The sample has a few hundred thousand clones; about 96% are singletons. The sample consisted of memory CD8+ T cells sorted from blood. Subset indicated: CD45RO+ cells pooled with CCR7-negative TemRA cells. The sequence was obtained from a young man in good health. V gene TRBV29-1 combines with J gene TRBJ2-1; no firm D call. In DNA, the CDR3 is TGCAGCGTTGATTTCCGTGGGCAGTTCTTC. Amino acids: CSVDFRGQFF.